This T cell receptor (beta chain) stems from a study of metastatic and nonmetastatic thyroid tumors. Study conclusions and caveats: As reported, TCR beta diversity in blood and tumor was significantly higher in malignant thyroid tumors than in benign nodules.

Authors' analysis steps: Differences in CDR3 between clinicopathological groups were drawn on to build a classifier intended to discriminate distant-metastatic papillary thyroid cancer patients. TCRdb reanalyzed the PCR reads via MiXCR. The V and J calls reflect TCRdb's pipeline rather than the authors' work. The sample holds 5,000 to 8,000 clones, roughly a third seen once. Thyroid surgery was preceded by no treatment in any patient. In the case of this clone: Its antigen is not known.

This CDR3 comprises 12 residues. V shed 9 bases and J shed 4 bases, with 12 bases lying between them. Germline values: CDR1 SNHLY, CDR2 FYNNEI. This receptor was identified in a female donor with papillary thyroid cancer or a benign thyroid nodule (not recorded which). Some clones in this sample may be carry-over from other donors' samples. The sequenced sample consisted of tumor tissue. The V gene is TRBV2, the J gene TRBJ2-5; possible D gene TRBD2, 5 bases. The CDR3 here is CASEGHLETQYF. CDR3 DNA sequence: TGTGCCAGTGAGGGTCACCTAGAGACCCAGTACTTC.